The TCR beta chain under discussion was sequenced for a study of T cell clonotyping in hematopoietic cell transplantation. Time point in this sample: recipient sample about 28 days before transplant, after cytoreduction. Recipient blood drawn about 28 days pretransplant and days 30, 100, 180 after. General study results and limits: Cells were unsorted, so CD4 and CD8 contributions were not separated. Recipient TCR diversity dropped after transplant; expanded clonotypes rose from day 30 to 180. Few recipient clonotypes overlapped donors; over 95% were de novo at given depth.

Only in-frame clones appear in the TCRdb table, and some are missing; sequencing was by immunoSEQ multiplex PCR. The repertoire includes roughly 40,000 clones, 85% of them detected once, and around 3% sits in the top ten. Remarks on this clone: Its antigen is still unknown.

This clonotype was sampled from a man aged 60-69 years with acute myeloid leukemia. Some clones in this sample may be carry-over from other donors' samples. The sequencing used peripheral blood mononuclear cells, collected before stem cell transplant.

The CDR3, as DNA: TGCAGCGTGGCTAGCGGAGCCACAGATACGCAGTATTTT. It is translated as CSVASGATDTQYF. This chain joins TRBV29-1 and TRBJ2-3; TRBD2 matches at 7 bases. V gave up 6 bases and J gave up 2 bases; unmatched junction bases: 5. This CDR3 is built from 13 residues. Germline loops: CDR1 SQVTM, CDR2 ANQGSEA.